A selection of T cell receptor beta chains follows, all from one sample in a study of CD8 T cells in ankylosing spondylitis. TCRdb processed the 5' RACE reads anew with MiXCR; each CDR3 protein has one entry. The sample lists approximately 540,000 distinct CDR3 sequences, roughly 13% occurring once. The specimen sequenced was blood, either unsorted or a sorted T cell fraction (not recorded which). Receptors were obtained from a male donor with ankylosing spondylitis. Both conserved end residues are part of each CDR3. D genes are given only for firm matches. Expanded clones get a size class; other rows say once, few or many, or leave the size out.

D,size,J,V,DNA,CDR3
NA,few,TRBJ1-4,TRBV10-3,TGTGCCATCAGGGCAGATGAAAAACTGTTTTTT,CAIRADEKLFF
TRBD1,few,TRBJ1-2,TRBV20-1,TGCAGTGCTAGAGATTCTCCGGGACAGACTAACTATGGCTACACCTTC,CSARDSPGQTNYGYTF
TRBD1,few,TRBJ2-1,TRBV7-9,TGTGCCAGCAGCTTTACCGGGACAGGGGCCTACAATGAGCAGTTCTTC,CASSFTGTGAYNEQFF
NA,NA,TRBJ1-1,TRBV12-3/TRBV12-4,TGTGCCAGCAGTCCGAACGGGGGGGGGACTGAAGCTTTCTTT,CASSPNGGGTEAFF
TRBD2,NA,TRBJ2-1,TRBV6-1,TGTGCCAGCAGGACCGGGACTAGCGGCCACAATGAGCAGTTCTTC,CASRTGTSGHNEQFF
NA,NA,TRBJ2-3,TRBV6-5,TGTGCCAGCAGTTACGGGCTAGAGGGCACAGATACGCAGTATTTT,CASSYGLEGTDTQYF
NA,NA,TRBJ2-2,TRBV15,TGTGCCACCAGCAGAGTGGCCCTTATGAGATCCACCGGGGAGCTGTTTTTT,CATSRVALMRSTGELFF
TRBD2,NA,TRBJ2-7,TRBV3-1,TGTGCCAGCAGCCAAGAGCCCCGACTAGCGGGAGTCTCCTACGAGCAGTACTTC,CASSQEPRLAGVSYEQYF
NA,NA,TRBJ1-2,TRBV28,TGTGCCAGCAGTCGGGTGGAGCGAGGCTACACCTTC,CASSRVERGYTF
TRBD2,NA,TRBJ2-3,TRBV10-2,TGCGCCAGCAGTGAGTCATCGATCGCGGGGGGCGACACAGATACGCAGTATTTT,CASSESSIAGGDTDTQYF
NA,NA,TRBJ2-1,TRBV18,TGTGCCAGCTCACCGGATAGCGGCTACAATGAGCAGTTCTTC,CASSPDSGYNEQFF
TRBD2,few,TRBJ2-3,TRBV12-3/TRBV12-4,TGTGCCAGCAGTCCCATGAGCGGGGGCGTAGATACGCAGTATTTT,CASSPMSGGVDTQYF
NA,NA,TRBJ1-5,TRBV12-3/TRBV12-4,TGTGCCAGCAGTTATAGCGGGGATAGCAATCAGCCCCAGCATTTT,CASSYSGDSNQPQHF
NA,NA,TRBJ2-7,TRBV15,TGTGCCACCAGCTACCGACGAGGGAAAATAGACCAGCAGTACTTC,CATSYRRGKIDQQYF
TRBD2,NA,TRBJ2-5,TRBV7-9,TGTGCCAGCAGCAAAGCGGGGTTACAGACCCAGTACTTC,CASSKAGLQTQYF
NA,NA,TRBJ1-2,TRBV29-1,TGCAGCGTCGGAGCCTCGTTACCCGACCTGTACACCTTC,CSVGASLPDLYTF
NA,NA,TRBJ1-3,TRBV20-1,TGCAGTGCTAGAGATACCCGCCTTACAGGAAACACCATATATTTT,CSARDTRLTGNTIYF
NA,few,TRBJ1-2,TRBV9,TGTGCCAGCAGCGTACACCGGGGTGGCTACACCTTC,CASSVHRGGYTF
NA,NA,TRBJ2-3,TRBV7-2,TGTGCCAGCAGCTTTTTCCCGGGGCGCACAGATACGCAGTATTTT,CASSFFPGRTDTQYF
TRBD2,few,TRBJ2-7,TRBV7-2,TGTGCCAGCAGCTTAGATGGCGGGAGTGGGTACGAGCAGTACTTC,CASSLDGGSGYEQYF
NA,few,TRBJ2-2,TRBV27,TGTGCCAGCAGTTTGGTAGGGGATGGCACCGGGGAGCTGTTTTTT,CASSLVGDGTGELFF
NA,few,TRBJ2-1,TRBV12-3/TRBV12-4,TGTGCCAGCAGTCCCCGGACAAACAATGAGCAGTTCTTC,CASSPRTNNEQFF
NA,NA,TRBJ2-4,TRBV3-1,TGTGCCAGCAGCCAAGGCCCCGGAGGCCTTCTAGCCAAAAACATTCAGTACTTC,CASSQGPGGLLAKNIQYF
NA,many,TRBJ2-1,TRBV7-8,TGTGCCAGCAGCGAAACCCCGGACTCGTACAATGAGCAGTTCTTC,CASSETPDSYNEQFF
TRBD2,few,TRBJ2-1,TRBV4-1,TGCGCCAGCAGCCTCATCACGGGAGGCGACAATGAGCAGTTCTTC,CASSLITGGDNEQFF
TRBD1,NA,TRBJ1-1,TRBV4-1,TGCGCCAGCAGCGGGCCCGGGACAGGACTAGGAGCTTTCTTT,CASSGPGTGLGAFF
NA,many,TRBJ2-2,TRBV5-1,TGCGCCAGCAGCTTTGGGTCCAGGGCCAATGCCGGGGAGCTGTTTTTT,CASSFGSRANAGELFF
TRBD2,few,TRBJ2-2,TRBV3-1,TGTGCCAGCAGCCAAGTCCCAGCTAGCGGGACCGGGGAGCTGTTTTTT,CASSQVPASGTGELFF
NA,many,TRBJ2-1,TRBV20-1,TGCAGTACTCTTTGGGCTAGCTTGGGGTACAATGAGCAGTTCTTC,CSTLWASLGYNEQFF
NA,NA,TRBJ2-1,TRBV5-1,TGCGCCAGCAGCTTGATGGGCGGGAAGTGGAATGAGCAGTTCTTC,CASSLMGGKWNEQFF
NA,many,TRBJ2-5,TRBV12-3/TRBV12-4,TGTGCCAGCACCCTCCGGAGGGGTTTACAGGAGACCCAGTACTTC,CASTLRRGLQETQYF
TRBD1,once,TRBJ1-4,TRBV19,TGTGCCAGCAATGGACAGGTGAATGAAAAACTGTTTTTT,CASNGQVNEKLFF
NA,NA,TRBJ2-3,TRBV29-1,TGCAGCGTTGAGGGGGAGTGGCCAGATACGCAGTATTTT,CSVEGEWPDTQYF
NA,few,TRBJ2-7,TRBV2,TGTGCCAGCAAGGCCAGGGGGGCCGGTAGCGAGCAGTACTTC,CASKARGAGSEQYF
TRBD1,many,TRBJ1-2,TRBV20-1,TGCAGTGCTAGTGCGGGACAGGGGGGTGGCTATGGCTACACCTTC,CSASAGQGGGYGYTF
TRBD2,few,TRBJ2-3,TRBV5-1,TGCGCCAGCAGCGAGGGACTAGCGGGAGTCGGAGATACGCAGTATTTT,CASSEGLAGVGDTQYF
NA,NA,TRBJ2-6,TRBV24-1,TGTGCCACCAGTGACAGGGGGGCTGGGGCCAACGTCCTGACTTTC,CATSDRGAGANVLTF
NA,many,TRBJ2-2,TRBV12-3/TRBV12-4,TGTGCCAGCACTACAGCCTGGGGGGAGCTGTTTTTT,CASTTAWGELFF
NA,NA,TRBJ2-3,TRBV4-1,TGCGCCAGCAGCCAAGATTTCAGCAGATTCCCAGATACGCAGTATTTT,CASSQDFSRFPDTQYF
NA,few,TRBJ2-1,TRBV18,TGTGCCAGCTCAGCGGACAGCAATGAGCAGTTCTTC,CASSADSNEQFF
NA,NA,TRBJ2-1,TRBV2,TGTGCCAGCAGTGCGGAGGGGAATGAGCAGTTCTTC,CASSAEGNEQFF
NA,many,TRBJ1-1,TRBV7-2,TGTGCCAGCAGCCCCCAAACAGGGACTGAAGCTTTCTTT,CASSPQTGTEAFF
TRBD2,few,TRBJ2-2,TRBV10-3,TGTGCCATCAGTGGGACTAGAGCCGACACCGGGGAGCTGTTTTTT,CAISGTRADTGELFF
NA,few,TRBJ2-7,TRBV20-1,TGCAGTGCTGAACGCCCTCAGGGGAGCTCCTACGAGCAGTACTTC,CSAERPQGSSYEQYF
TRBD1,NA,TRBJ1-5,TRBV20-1,TGCAGTGCCCGGACAGGGTTCGATCAGCCCCAGCATTTT,CSARTGFDQPQHF
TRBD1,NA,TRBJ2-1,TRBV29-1,TGCAGCGTGGACAGGGGGCGGAGGAATGAGCAGTTCTTC,CSVDRGRRNEQFF
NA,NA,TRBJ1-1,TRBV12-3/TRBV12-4,TGTGCCAGCAGTTGGCACGGTGTCACTGAAGCTTTCTTT,CASSWHGVTEAFF
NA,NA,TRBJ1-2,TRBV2,TGTGCCAGCACAAGGGTTGGCTACACCTTC,CASTRVGYTF
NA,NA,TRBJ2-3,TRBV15,TGTGCCACCAGCAGAGAAGAAGGGCAGGGGAGGTTAGATACGCAGTATTTT,CATSREEGQGRLDTQYF
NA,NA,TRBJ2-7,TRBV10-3,TGTGCCATCAGTGAATTAGAGTCCTACGAGCAGTACTTC,CAISELESYEQYF
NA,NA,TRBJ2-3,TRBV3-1,TGTGCCAGCAGCCATGGGGGAGATCCCACAGATACGCAGTATTTT,CASSHGGDPTDTQYF
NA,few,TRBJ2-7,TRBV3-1,TGTGCCAGCAGCCAAGGCCCCGACGGGGGGCTCTACGAGCAGTACTTC,CASSQGPDGGLYEQYF
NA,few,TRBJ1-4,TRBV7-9,TGTGCCAGCAGCCCTGGCGGGGGAACTAATGAAAAACTGTTTTTT,CASSPGGGTNEKLFF
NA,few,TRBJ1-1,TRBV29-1,TGCAGCGTTGTTATGTCCACTGAAGCTTTCTTT,CSVVMSTEAFF
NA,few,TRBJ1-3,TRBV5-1,TGCGCCAGCAGCCAGGGAAGCCTCTCTGGAAACACCATATATTTT,CASSQGSLSGNTIYF
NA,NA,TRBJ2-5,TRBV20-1,TGCAGTGCTAGGGGGTCCCAGTACCAAGAGACCCAGTACTTC,CSARGSQYQETQYF
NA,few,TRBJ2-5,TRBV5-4,TGTGCCAGCAGCTCACCATCTATCGTGGAGACCCAGTACTTC,CASSSPSIVETQYF
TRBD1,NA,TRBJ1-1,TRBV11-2,TGTGCCAGCAGCTTAGAACGGACAGGTCTAGCTTTCTTT,CASSLERTGLAFF
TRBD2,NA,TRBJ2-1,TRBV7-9,TGTGCCAGCAGCCGTAGCGGGAGTCGAACCTACAATGAGCAGTTCTTC,CASSRSGSRTYNEQFF